Listed here is a single T cell receptor (beta chain). Its specificity is unknown. These data originate in a study of blood T cells in healthy people across ages. Overall study findings and caveats: Higher naive T cell percentage went strongly together with higher TCR beta diversity.

Germline V CDR1 and CDR2: SGHRS, YFSETQ. This CDR3 has 15 amino acids. The ends lost 4 bases at V and 10 bases at J; junction bases unmatched: 14. Next came a second PCR, run for about 7 to 12 cycles, which used a sample-barcoded 5' primer along with a J-beta primer mix. Every cDNA molecule carried a tag from a template-switch adaptor bearing 12 random nucleotides. The yield of each sample was at least 2.5 million CDR3-containing paired-end reads. A single record per CDR3 protein comes from TCRdb applying MiXCR to the 5' RACE reads. This table holds 1.5 million or so distinct CDR3 sequences, approximately 38% found once.

Sequenced material: blood. This chain uses TRBV5-1 with TRBJ2-1; 7 bases match TRBD2. The source is a woman between 18 and 30 years old in good health. The DNA of the CDR3 is TGCGCCAGCAGCCACGCCGGGACTACCACCAGGGAGCAGTTCTTC. It yields the protein CASSHAGTTTREQFF.